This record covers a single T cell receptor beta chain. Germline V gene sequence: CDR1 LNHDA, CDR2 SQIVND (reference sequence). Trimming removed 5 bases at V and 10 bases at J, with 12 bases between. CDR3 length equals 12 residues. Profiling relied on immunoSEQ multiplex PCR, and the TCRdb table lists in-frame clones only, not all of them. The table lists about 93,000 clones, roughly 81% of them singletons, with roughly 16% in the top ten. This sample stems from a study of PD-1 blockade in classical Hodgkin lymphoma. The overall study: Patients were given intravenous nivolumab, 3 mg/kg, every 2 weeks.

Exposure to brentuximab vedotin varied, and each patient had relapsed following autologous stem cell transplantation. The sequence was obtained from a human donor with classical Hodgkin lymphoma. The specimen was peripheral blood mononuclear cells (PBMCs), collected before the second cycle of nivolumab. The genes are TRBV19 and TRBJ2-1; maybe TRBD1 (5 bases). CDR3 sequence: CASSQQVSEQFF. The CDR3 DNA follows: TGTGCCAGTAGTCAACAGGTTTCCGAGCAGTTCTTC.